This entry lists 26 T cell receptor beta chains sequenced from one sample in a study of blood T cell repertoires in COVID-19. Data came from immunoSEQ multiplex PCR; TCRdb stores just in-frame clones and leaves some out. In the table there are 150,000 to 200,000 clones, approximately 80% of which are singletons. Sequenced sample: PBMCs or T cells enriched from blood (not recorded which). Receptors originate from a woman aged 45-60 years who had recovered from COVID-19.

CDR3 loop: CASSSGQVQETQYF. The CDR3 nucleotides read TGTGCCAGCTCCTCAGGACAGGTTCAAGAGACCCAGTACTTC. This sequence joins TRBV18 and TRBJ2-5; 7 bases fit TRBD1. V shed 6 bases and J 2 bases; nucleotides not matched to a gene: 6. CDR3 length: 14 amino acids. The germline V gene encodes CDR1 KGHSH and CDR2 LQKENI.

The chain joins TRBV11-3 to TRBJ1-1; 9 bases are shared with TRBD1. The germline V gene has CDR1 SGHNT and CDR2 YENEEA. V shed 8 bases, J shed 3 bases, and the junction held 7 bases outside the gene matches. The CDR3 has 14 amino acids. CDR3 residues: CASATGGMDTEAFF. CDR3 DNA sequence: TGTGCCAGCGCCACAGGGGGCATGGACACTGAAGCTTTCTTT.

J is TRBJ2-1 and V is TRBV28; TRBD2 matches at 12 bases. J was trimmed by 8 bases and V by 6 bases; bases with no gene match: 11. This CDR3 spans 16 amino acids. Germline lookup yields CDR1 MDHEN and CDR2 SYDVKM. CDR3 nucleotide sequence: TGTGCCAGCAGGTCGAAGCTAGCGGGAGGGCCGGATGAGCAGTTCTTC. It translates to CASRSKLAGGPDEQFF.

The chain is built from TRBV3-1 (or the pseudogene TRBV3-2) and TRBJ2-1, with 9 bases identical to TRBD2. The V and J ends lost 5 bases and 7 bases, in that order; junction bases with no gene match: 6. Germline values: CDR1 LGHDT, CDR2 YNNKEL (reference sequence). There are 14 residues in the CDR3. CDR3 sequence: CASSTGLARNEQFF. The CDR3, as DNA: TGTGCCAGCAGCACGGGACTAGCAAGGAATGAGCAGTTCTTC.

This rearrangement joins TRBV7-9 to TRBJ2-7; unclear D gene. This CDR3 region has 12 residues. Trimming stripped 4 bases from V and 4 bases from J, with 8 bases between. Germline-derived CDR1 and CDR2 are SEHNR and FQNEAQ (reference sequence). CDR3 in amino acids: CASSSREYEQYF. The DNA for the CDR3 is TGTGCCAGCAGCTCGCGTGAGTACGAGCAGTACTTC.

This chain joins TRBV28 and TRBJ1-5, with TRBD1 matching 7 bases. This CDR3 spans 14 amino acids. Germline V gene lookup returns CDR1 MDHEN and CDR2 SYDVKM. Unmatched junction bases numbered 10, after V lost 5 bases and J lost 9 bases. The CDR3: CASSTTGLGWPQHF. The CDR3 nucleotides are TGTGCCAGCAGTACGACAGGGTTAGGGTGGCCCCAGCATTTT.

This chain joins TRBV7-8 and TRBJ1-2; the D gene is possibly TRBD1 (6 bases). The germline CDR1 and CDR2 sequences are SGHVS and FQNEAQ. The CDR3 runs 15 residues. The germline V and J ends were trimmed by 5 bases and 11 bases, with 24 bases remaining between them. Here the CDR3 DNA reads TGTGCCAGCAGCCAGGGGTCGGCGCGCTCGGAGCGTTACACCTTC. Amino acids: CASSQGSARSERYTF.

The chain recombines TRBV18 with TRBJ2-7; perhaps TRBD2 as D (5 bases). The CDR3 covers 16 residues. Trimming removed 4 bases from V and 8 bases from J, with 24 bases in between. Looked up from germline, CDR1 is KGHSH and CDR2 is LQKENI. CDR3 sequence reads: CASSQFNGGHTTQQYF. The CDR3 region has the DNA TGTGCCAGCTCACAATTTAACGGCGGGCATACTACGCAGCAGTACTTC.

V is TRBV11-2 and J is TRBJ2-3, with D uncertain. V was clipped by 6 bases and J by 6 bases, with 10 bases between them. CDR1 and CDR2 from the germline V gene are SGHAT and FQNNGV. This CDR3 contains 12 residues. The CDR3 is CASRRESDTQYF. The CDR3 DNA is TGTGCCAGCAGGAGAGAGTCGGATACGCAGTATTTT.

This chain uses TRBV19 with TRBJ2-1; 8 nucleotides agree with TRBD1. CDR3 length: 14 amino acids. V lost 5 bases and J lost 8; bases outside the gene matches: 8. Per germline, CDR1 LNHDA and CDR2 SQIVND (reference sequence). The CDR3, as DNA: TGTGCCAGTAGTCCCGGACAGGGTTGGGATGAGCAGTTCTTC. It yields the protein CASSPGQGWDEQFF.

The rearrangement uses TRBV5-1 and TRBJ1-4, with 7 bases that match TRBD1. With 4 bases clipped from V and 8 bases from J, the junction kept 8 bases outside the gene matches. Germline V lookup: CDR1 SGHRS, CDR2 YFSETQ. The CDR3 totals 14 residues. The CDR3, as DNA: TGCGCCAGCAGCCCCGGGACAGCAGTGGAAAAACTGTTTTTT. It is translated as CASSPGTAVEKLFF.

The chain couples TRBV11-1 to TRBJ2-5; TRBD2 agrees at 9 bases. Germline-derived CDR1 and CDR2 are SGHAT and FQDESV (reference sequence). The CDR3 is 14 residues long. J was trimmed by 11 bases and V by 5 bases; bases with no gene match: 12. CDR3 loop: CASSPRRASGEQYF. Here the CDR3 DNA reads TGTGCCAGCAGCCCACGTCGGGCTAGCGGGGAGCAGTACTTC.

J is TRBJ2-7 and V is TRBV4-1; D perhaps matches TRBD1 (6 bases). The CDR3 contains 13 residues. Trimming cost V 3 bases and J 0 bases, with 6 bases left between them. Per germline, CDR1 MGHRA and CDR2 YSYEKL. This chain's CDR3 is CASSQDSSYEQYF. The CDR3 DNA reads TGCGCCAGCAGCCAGGACAGCTCCTACGAGCAGTACTTC.

The rearrangement uses TRBV15 and TRBJ2-7, with 7 bases matching TRBD2. With V trimmed by 5 bases and J by 5 bases, 6 bases remained unmatched. The CDR3 sequence is 13 residues long. Germline CDR1 reads LNHNV; CDR2 reads YYDKDF (reference sequence). CDR3 coding DNA: TGTGCCACCAGCCTTAGGGGAGGGGACGAGCAGTACTTC. This sequence encodes CATSLRGGDEQYF.

V usage is TRBV29-1 and J usage is TRBJ1-2; D perhaps matches TRBD1 (5 bases). The CDR3 loop spans 12 amino acids. V lost 6 bases and J lost 8, with 16 bases in between. CDR1 is SQVTM, CDR2 ANQGSEA, per germline. The CDR3 region has the DNA TGCAGCGTCGAGGAGACAGTGATGGGCTACACCTTC. Its protein is CSVEETVMGYTF.

This chain uses TRBV27 with TRBJ2-7; 12 bases match TRBD2. J gave up 3 bases and V 5 bases, and 5 bases lay outside the gene matches. This CDR3 region has 15 residues. Germline values: CDR1 MNHEY, CDR2 SMNVEV (reference sequence). The CDR3 is CASSELAGGLYEQYF. CDR3 sequence (DNA): TGTGCCAGCAGTGAACTAGCGGGGGGCCTCTACGAGCAGTACTTC.

A single count supports this clone. The chain carries TRBV6-5 and TRBJ1-1; 9 bases are a match to TRBD1. Germline assignment: CDR1 MNHEY and CDR2 SVGAGI. The CDR3 totals 15 residues. V was pared by 7 bases and J by 3 bases, with 9 bases of the junction left unmatched. Here the CDR3 reads CASTRRGTGHTEAFF. Written as DNA, the CDR3 is TGTGCCAGCACCCGAAGGGGGACAGGGCACACTGAAGCTTTCTTT.

The rearrangement joins TRBV9 to TRBJ1-5; D is undetermined. Trimming removed 0 bases from V and 7 bases from J, with 11 bases in between. CDR3 length: 14 residues. Germline CDR1 is SGDLS and CDR2 is YYNGEE. This CDR3 reads CASSVGGPGQPQHF. DNA of the CDR3: TGTGCCAGCAGCGTAGGGGGTCCGGGGCAGCCCCAGCATTTT. The full variable domain, completed using reference TRBV9 and TRBJ1-5, is DSGVTQTPKHLITATGQRVTLRCSPRSGDLSVYWYQQSLDQGLQFLIQYYNGEERAKGNILERFSAQQFPDLHSELNLSSLELGDSALYFCASSVGGPGQPQHFGDGTRLSIL.

Only a few counts were recorded for this clone. J is TRBJ1-3 and V is TRBV19; TRBD1 might be the D (6 bases). The germline V and J ends were trimmed by 4 bases and 0 bases, with 10 bases remaining between them. Germline loops: CDR1 LNHDA, CDR2 SQIVND (reference sequence). This CDR3 region has 15 residues. The CDR3 nucleotides read TGTGCCAGTAGTACTGCAGGGGACTCTGGAAACACCATATATTTT. Translation gives CASSTAGDSGNTIYF.

This clone occurred once. The chain couples TRBV19 to TRBJ1-5; TRBD1 matches 8 bases. Germline CDR1 and CDR2: LNHDA and SQIVND (reference sequence). The ends lost 7 bases at V and 0 bases at J; junction bases unmatched: 5. CDR3 length: 15 amino acids. The CDR3 nucleotides read TGTGCCAGTATAGACAGGGGATATAGCAATCAGCCCCAGCATTTT. It specifies CASIDRGYSNQPQHF.

As to this clone: One junction end does not reproduce the germline sequence, and a read error may be involved. This same CDR3 is encoded by further DNA sequences in the sample. The genes are TRBV15 and TRBJ2-3; 7 nucleotides agree with TRBD2. The CDR3 covers 17 residues. Germline loops: CDR1 LNHNV, CDR2 YYDKDF (reference sequence). The CDR3 nucleotides read TGTGCCACCAGCAGAGAGTCGCTAGCGGCTAGCACAGATACACAGTATTTT. This sequence encodes CATSRESLAASTDTQYF.

The gene calls are TRBV4-3 and TRBJ1-2; possible D gene TRBD1, 6 bases. This CDR3 region has 17 residues. The V and J ends lost 1 base and 4 bases respectively, with 19 bases between them. Germline V gene data show CDR1 as LGHNA and CDR2 as YSLEER. Written as DNA, the CDR3 is TGCGCCAGCAGCCAAGGGGCGGGGGCCGGGCCCTTCTATGGCTACACCTTC. Amino acids: CASSQGAGAGPFYGYTF.

J is TRBJ2-4 and V is TRBV5-6, with 9 bases aligning to TRBD1. The CDR3 totals 18 residues. V lost 3 bases to trimming and J lost 8 bases; unmatched junction nucleotides: 18. CDR1 is SGHDT, CDR2 YYEEEE, per germline. CDR3 DNA: TGTGCCAGCAGCTCGCTTAGGGAAGGACAGGGGTTGAGGGACATTCAGTACTTC. This codes for CASSSLREGQGLRDIQYF. The entire variable domain, with the rest obtained from reference TRBV5-6 and TRBJ2-4, is as follows: DAGVTQSPTHLIKTRGQQVTLRCSPKSGHDTVSWYQQALGQGPQFIFQYYEEEERQRGNFPDRFSGHQFPNYSSELNVNALLLGDSALYLCASSSLREGQGLRDIQYFGAGTRLSVL.

This chain connects TRBV18 to TRBJ1-5; D perhaps matches TRBD1 (5 bases). Germline V gene data show CDR1 as KGHSH and CDR2 as LQKENI. Between the trimmed V and J ends, which lost 6 bases and 3 bases, there was a span of 9 bases. CDR3 length: 13 residues. This CDR3 is CASSRQNNQPQHF. As DNA, the CDR3 is TGTGCCAGCTCCCGACAGAACAATCAGCCCCAGCATTTT.

This sequence joins TRBV7-6 and TRBJ1-5, with D hard to call. The germline V gene encodes CDR1 SGHVS and CDR2 FNYEAQ. The germline V and J ends were trimmed by 1 base and 6 bases, with 13 bases remaining between them. This CDR3 contains 15 residues. CDR3 DNA: TGTGCCAGCAGCTTAGGTCCGGCCGAGGGTCAGCCCCAGCATTTT. Amino acids: CASSLGPAEGQPQHF.

CDR3: CASSFPSGQGANYEQYF. For the CDR3, the DNA is TGTGCCAGCAGTTTCCCCTCCGGACAGGGGGCGAACTACGAGCAGTACTTC. The chain combines TRBV28 with TRBJ2-7; 11 positions agree with TRBD1. Germline-derived CDR1 and CDR2 are MDHEN and SYDVKM. The CDR3 contains 17 residues. Trimming took 3 bases from V and 3 from J; bases not matched to a gene: 10.